The 29 T cell receptor beta chains listed next were all sequenced from one sample in a study of beta chain features in type 1 diabetes. Sequenced material consisted of expressed TCRB transcripts (all of the isolated RNA was reverse transcribed). Generated by immunoSEQ multiplex PCR, the TCRdb table keeps only in-frame clones and is missing some. This table holds 300,000 or so clones, roughly 12% found once. General study results and limits: Moderately but significantly shorter TCRB CDR3s were found in Type 1 diabetes patients in all four CD4+ subsets.

Which antigens these TCRs recognize remains unknown. The sample comprised naive CD4+ T cells from blood. The origin of the receptors is a woman between 18 and 29 years old with type 1 diabetes.

This clone has just a few counts. V usage is TRBV11-2 and J usage is TRBJ2-1, with a possible D match to TRBD2 (5 bases). CDR1 and CDR2 (germline): SGHAT, FQNNGV. The CDR3 covers 14 residues. Deletions cut 3 bases from V and 6 bases from J, with 12 bases between. The CDR3 nucleotides read TGTGCCAGCAGCTTTTCCTCGGGAATCAATGAGCAGTTCTTC. Residues: CASSFSSGINEQFF.

This clone appeared a few times. The chain employs TRBV30 and TRBJ2-2; maybe TRBD1 (5 bases). Germline V gene data show CDR1 as GTSNPN and CDR2 as SVGIG (reference sequence). Trimming shortened V by 4 bases and J by 7 bases, and 13 bases separated the two germline ends. The CDR3 is made up of 13 amino acids. CDR3 region: CAWTRTSIGELFF. For the CDR3, the DNA is TGTGCCTGGACCAGGACATCCATCGGGGAGCTGTTTTTT.

This clone was seen more than once but under ten times. The genes are TRBV25-1 and TRBJ2-5; D is perhaps TRBD1 (5 bases). CDR1 and CDR2 from the germline V gene are MGHDK and SYGVNS. With 8 bases removed from V and 4 bases from J, the gap between germline ends came to 23 bases. The CDR3 totals 16 residues. CDR3 in DNA: TGTGCCAGCCGAAAGGGGTTGGTCGGCCAGTCAGAGACCCAGTACTTC. It translates to CASRKGLVGQSETQYF.

V gene TRBV10-3 combines with J gene TRBJ1-2; 9 bases are shared with TRBD1. V gave up 6 bases and J gave up 2 bases; unmatched junction bases: 7. The CDR3 covers 15 residues. The V gene's germline CDR1 is ENHRY and CDR2 SYGVKD. The CDR3 reads CAIRLGQGQNYGYTF. CDR3 nucleotide sequence: TGTGCCATCAGGTTGGGACAGGGCCAGAACTATGGCTACACCTTC.

This clone was observed a few times. The chain is built from TRBV7-9 and TRBJ2-1, with 8 bases lining up with TRBD1. There are 14 residues in the CDR3. The V and J ends lost 1 base and 9 bases, in that order; junction bases with no gene match: 5. Germline V lookup: CDR1 SEHNR, CDR2 FQNEAQ (reference sequence). The CDR3 DNA is TGTGCCAGCAGCTTAGGGACAGGGTACGCTGAGCAGTTCTTC. Translating it yields CASSLGTGYAEQFF.

A note on this clone: Other DNA sequences in the same sample also yield this CDR3. The chain employs TRBV6-5 and TRBJ2-1, with TRBD2 matching 10 bases. From germline, CDR1 is MNHEY and CDR2 SVGAGI. CDR3 size: 15 residues. The V gene end was trimmed by 2 bases and the J gene end by 4 bases; junction bases not matched to a gene: 2. The CDR3 reads CASSYGLAAYNEQFF. DNA of the CDR3: TGTGCCAGCAGTTACGGACTAGCGGCGTACAATGAGCAGTTCTTC.

This clone was picked up a small number of times. The chain combines TRBV12-5 with TRBJ2-7; the match to TRBD2 covers 8 bases. The length of the CDR3 is 15 residues. Unmatched junction bases numbered 11, after V lost 4 bases and J lost 6 bases. Looked up from germline, CDR1 is LGHNT and CDR2 is FRNRAP. The CDR3 reads CASGSPLREVGEQYV. CDR3 in DNA: TGTGCTAGTGGTTCCCCGTTGCGGGAGGTAGGCGAGCAGTACGTC.

This clone was seen more than once but under ten times. The chain carries TRBV25-1 and TRBJ2-1; 10 nucleotides line up with TRBD1. The CDR3 length is 12 residues. Germline V gene lookup returns CDR1 MGHDK and CDR2 SYGVNS. The V gene end was trimmed by 8 bases and the J gene end by 8 bases; junction bases not matched to a gene: 3. CDR3 bases: TGTGCCAGCGTTGGGACAGGGGATGAGCAGTTCTTC. As protein: CASVGTGDEQFF.

This chain joins TRBV18 and TRBJ2-5, with TRBD2 identical over 13 bases. The CDR3 is 15 amino acids. Trimming removed 5 bases from V and 2 bases from J; junction bases left unmatched: 2. From germline, CDR1 is KGHSH and CDR2 LQKENI. CDR3 sequence: CASSTSGRGQETQYF. The DNA of the CDR3 is TGTGCCAGCTCAACTAGCGGGAGGGGACAAGAGACCCAGTACTTC.

This clone was recorded a few times. V and J are TRBV30 and TRBJ2-7, with D hard to call. Germline lookup yields CDR1 GTSNPN and CDR2 SVGIG (reference sequence). The CDR3 has 16 amino acids. The V end was cut by 0 bases, the J end by 3 bases, with 18 bases between. CDR3 protein: CAWSVGVASTIYEQYF. The CDR3 DNA follows: TGTGCCTGGAGTGTAGGTGTCGCTTCCACTATCTACGAGCAGTACTTC.

The V and J genes are TRBV30 and TRBJ2-5, with 11 bases that match TRBD1. The CDR3 totals 16 residues. Germline CDR1 GTSNPN, CDR2 SVGIG (reference sequence). V shed 4 bases, J shed 4 bases, and the junction held 11 bases outside the gene matches. In nucleotides, the CDR3 is TGTGCCTGGACCCTTCGAGGACAGGGGGCTGGAGAGACCCAGTACTTC. This sequence encodes CAWTLRGQGAGETQYF.

Written as DNA, the CDR3 is TGTGCCAGCAGCCCCTGGGGGGAGAGAGGTGTAGAGACCCAGTACTTC. As protein: CASSPWGERGVETQYF. This chain uses TRBV7-6 with TRBJ2-5, with TRBD2 as a possible D gene (6 bases). Looked up from germline, CDR1 is SGHVS and CDR2 is FNYEAQ. V was pared by 5 bases and J by 4 bases, with 20 bases between. The CDR3 loop spans 16 amino acids.

This chain joins TRBV6-5 and TRBJ2-4; 9 bases agree with TRBD1. Germline CDR1 and CDR2: MNHEY and SVGAGI. V lost 7 bases and J lost 8; bases outside the gene matches: 12. This CDR3 spans 15 amino acids. The CDR3 sequence is CASTSRPQGADIQYF. The CDR3 bases are TGTGCCAGCACGTCGAGACCACAGGGGGCGGACATTCAGTACTTC.

There are a few counts of this clone. This chain uses TRBV9 with TRBJ2-2, with TRBD2 identical over 12 bases. CDR1 is SGDLS and CDR2 is YYNGEE in the germline V gene. With V trimmed by 4 bases and J by 8 bases, 12 bases remained unmatched. This CDR3 contains 17 residues. CDR3 sequence reads: CASSPTSTSGRTGELFF. The CDR3 nucleotides read TGTGCCAGCAGCCCGACTTCTACTAGCGGGAGGACTGGGGAGCTGTTTTTT.

The chain combines TRBV7-9 with TRBJ2-5; 12 bases fit TRBD2. The CDR3 totals 14 residues. V dropped 5 bases and J dropped 4; count of bases not matched to a gene: 2. Per the germline V gene, CDR1 is SEHNR and CDR2 is FQNEAQ (reference sequence). The CDR3 region is CASSATSGRETQYF. Here the CDR3 DNA reads TGTGCCAGCAGCGCGACTAGCGGGAGAGAGACCCAGTACTTC. Full variable domain (remainder filled in from reference TRBV7-9 and TRBJ2-5): DTGVSQNPRHKITKRGQNVTFRCDPISEHNRLYWYRQTLGQGPEFLTYFQNEAQLEKSRLLSDRFSAERPKGSFSTLEIQRTEQGDSAMYLCASSATSGRETQYFGPGTRLLVL.

The V gene is TRBV7-9, the J gene TRBJ2-2; D possibly corresponds to TRBD2 (5 bases). Trimming pared 2 bases from V and 3 bases from J, leaving 10 bases between. Germline V CDR1 and CDR2: SEHNR, FQNEAQ (reference sequence). The CDR3 is 15 amino acids. The CDR3 sequence is CASSLLAGHTGELFF. In DNA, the CDR3 is TGTGCCAGCAGCTTATTGGCGGGCCACACCGGGGAGCTGTTTTTT.

This clone was recorded a few times. V and J are TRBV6-5 and TRBJ2-6; D might be TRBD1 (6 bases). The V end lost 2 bases, the J end lost 4 bases, and 9 bases lay between the germline ends. Germline V gene sequence: CDR1 MNHEY, CDR2 SVGAGI. The CDR3 consists of 15 residues. CDR3 sequence: CASSYLGTGANVLTF. CDR3 nucleotide sequence: TGTGCCAGCAGTTACCTGGGGACAGGGGCCAACGTCCTGACTTTC.

The chain employs TRBV11-2 and TRBJ2-7; D might be TRBD2 (6 bases). The V and J ends lost 2 bases and 3 bases respectively, with 11 bases between them. Germline V gene lookup returns CDR1 SGHAT and CDR2 FQNNGV. This CDR3 contains 14 residues. The CDR3 DNA is TGTGCCAGCAGCTTATCTGTCGGGGGCTACGAGCAGTACTTC. Its translation: CASSLSVGGYEQYF. The whole variable domain, remainder taken from reference TRBV11-2 and TRBJ2-7, is EAGVAQSPRYKIIEKRQSVAFWCNPISGHATLYWYQQILGQGPKLLIQFQNNGVVDDSQLPKDRFSAERLKGVDSTLKIQPAKLEDSAVYLCASSLSVGGYEQYFGPGTRLTVT.

The chain recombines TRBV2 with TRBJ2-1; tentative D call: TRBD1 (5 bases). Germline V gives CDR1 SNHLY, CDR2 FYNNEI. The V end was cut by 5 bases, the J end by 8 bases, with 13 bases between. The CDR3 is 13 residues long. CDR3 sequence: CASSHRLGDEQFF. The DNA for the CDR3 is TGTGCCAGCAGTCATCGGTTAGGGGATGAGCAGTTCTTC.

The J gene is TRBJ2-1, the V gene TRBV11-2; 10 nucleotides match TRBD2. CDR1 is SGHAT and CDR2 is FQNNGV in the germline V gene. The CDR3 is made up of 16 amino acids. The V and J ends lost 5 bases and 5 bases, in that order; junction bases with no gene match: 9. DNA for the CDR3: TGTGCCAGCAGCCCATACCGGACTAGCGGCCACAATGAGCAGTTCTTC. Translating gives CASSPYRTSGHNEQFF. Variable domain in full (rest from reference TRBV11-2 and TRBJ2-1): EAGVAQSPRYKIIEKRQSVAFWCNPISGHATLYWYQQILGQGPKLLIQFQNNGVVDDSQLPKDRFSAERLKGVDSTLKIQPAKLEDSAVYLCASSPYRTSGHNEQFFGPGTRLTVL.

The chain combines TRBV28 with TRBJ1-5, with TRBD1 identical over 9 bases. The CDR3 has 15 residues. V trimming: 3 bases; J trimming: 7 bases; junction bases outside the gene matches: 7. The germline CDR1 and CDR2 sequences are MDHEN and SYDVKM. DNA of the CDR3: TGTGCCAGCAGTTTTCCGGGACAGGGCGGGCAGCCCCAGCATTTT. Translating gives CASSFPGQGGQPQHF.

This clone was picked up a small number of times. The chain uses TRBV28 and TRBJ2-1; 8 nucleotides align to TRBD1. Germline CDR1 reads MDHEN; CDR2 reads SYDVKM. Germline trimming cut 4 bases from V and 1 base from J; bases unmatched to any gene: 9. This CDR3 is 17 amino acids long. CDR3 in DNA: TGTGCCAGCAGTTCCAGGACAGGGAGTAGGTCCTACAATGAGCAGTTCTTC. Its translation: CASSSRTGSRSYNEQFF.

This clone was seen a handful of times. The V gene is TRBV5-4, the J gene TRBJ2-2; TRBD2 agrees at 7 bases. CDR3 length equals 17 residues. The junction had 7 bases not matched to a gene; V was cut back by 0 bases and J by 2 bases. Germline V gene sequence: CDR1 SGHNT, CDR2 YYREEE (reference sequence). CDR3 protein: CASSLGGREVNTGELFF. The CDR3 DNA is TGTGCCAGCAGCTTGGGTGGCCGGGAGGTTAACACCGGGGAGCTGTTTTTT.

The rearrangement links TRBV28 to TRBJ1-5; 7 bases fit TRBD1. The length of the CDR3 is 15 residues. Trimming removed 5 bases from V and 8 bases from J; junction bases left unmatched: 12. Germline assignment: CDR1 MDHEN and CDR2 SYDVKM. CDR3 in amino acids: CASSRFRGFKKPQHF. CDR3 sequence (DNA): TGTGCCAGCAGTAGATTCAGGGGGTTTAAGAAGCCCCAGCATTTT.

The V gene is TRBV21-1, the J gene TRBJ2-1; the table's D gene call, TRBD1, was not cross checked with the DNA. TRBV21-1 is labeled a pseudogene. This CDR3 is 19 amino acids long. This chain's CDR3 is CASRRKGQGGFLTEDEQFF. The CDR3 nucleotides are TGTGCCAGCAGGAGAAAGGGACAGGGAGGATTCTTGACCGAGGATGAGCAGTTCTTC.

V usage is TRBV7-2 and J usage is TRBJ1-2; D is ambiguous. Germline V gene sequence: CDR1 SGHTA, CDR2 FQGNSA. This CDR3 is built from 14 residues. V shed 3 bases and J shed 5 bases, with 13 bases lying between them. The CDR3 sequence: CASSFGGQSYGYTF. In DNA form, the CDR3 reads TGTGCCAGCAGCTTCGGCGGGCAATCGTATGGCTACACCTTC.

This chain joins TRBV10-1 and TRBJ2-1; the D gene is possibly TRBD2 (5 bases). The V gene lost 6 bases and the J gene lost 9 bases, with 9 bases spanning the gap. Germline assignment: CDR1 WNHNN and CDR2 SYGVQD (reference sequence). The CDR3 has 11 residues. The CDR3 reads CASSAGGEQFF. For the CDR3, the DNA is TGCGCCAGCAGCGCTGGAGGTGAGCAGTTCTTC.

The chain uses TRBV2 and TRBJ2-5; 9 bases are a match to TRBD2. The CDR3 consists of 13 residues. Unmatched junction bases numbered 4, after V lost 8 bases and J lost 3 bases. Germline V gene sequence: CDR1 SNHLY, CDR2 FYNNEI. The CDR3 is CASLAGVEETQYF. The CDR3 DNA is TGTGCCAGCTTAGCGGGAGTTGAAGAGACCCAGTACTTC.

This clone has at least ten counts. This chain links TRBV4-3 with TRBJ2-5; D possibly corresponds to TRBD1 (6 bases). Trimming removed 6 bases at V and 4 bases at J, with 12 bases between. The germline CDR1 and CDR2 sequences are LGHNA and YSLEER. The CDR3 runs to 13 residues. Written as DNA, the CDR3 is TGCGCCAGCAGTCCCGGGACAACAGAGACCCAGTACTTC. Amino acid sequence: CASSPGTTETQYF.